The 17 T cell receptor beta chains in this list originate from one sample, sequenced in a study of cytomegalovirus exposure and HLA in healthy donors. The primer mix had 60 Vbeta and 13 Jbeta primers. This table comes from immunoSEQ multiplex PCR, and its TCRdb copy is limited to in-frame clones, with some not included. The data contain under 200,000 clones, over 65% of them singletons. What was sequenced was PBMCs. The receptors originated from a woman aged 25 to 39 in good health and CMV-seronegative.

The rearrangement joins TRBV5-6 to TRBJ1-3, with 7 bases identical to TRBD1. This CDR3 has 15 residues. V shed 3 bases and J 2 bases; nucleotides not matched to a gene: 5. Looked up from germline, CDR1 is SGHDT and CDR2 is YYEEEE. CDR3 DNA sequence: TGTGCCAGCAGCTATCCCAGGGGGGCTGGAAACACCATATATTTT. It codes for CASSYPRGAGNTIYF.

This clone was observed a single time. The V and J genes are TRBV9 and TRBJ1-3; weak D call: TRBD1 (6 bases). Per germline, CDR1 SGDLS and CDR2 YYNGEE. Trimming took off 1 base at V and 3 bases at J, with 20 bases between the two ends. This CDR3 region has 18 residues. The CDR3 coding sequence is TGTGCCAGCAGCGTATCGAACACAGGGACGGAAGGTGGAAACACCATATATTTT. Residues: CASSVSNTGTEGGNTIYF. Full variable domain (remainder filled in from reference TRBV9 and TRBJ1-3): DSGVTQTPKHLITATGQRVTLRCSPRSGDLSVYWYQQSLDQGLQFLIQYYNGEERAKGNILERFSAQQFPDLHSELNLSSLELGDSALYFCASSVSNTGTEGGNTIYFGEGSWLTVV.

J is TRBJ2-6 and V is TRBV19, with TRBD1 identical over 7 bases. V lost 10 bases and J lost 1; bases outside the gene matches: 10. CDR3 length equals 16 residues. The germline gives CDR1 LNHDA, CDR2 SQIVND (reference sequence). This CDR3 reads CATDRGQFSGANVLTF. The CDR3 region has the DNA TGTGCCACTGATCGGGGACAGTTTTCTGGGGCCAACGTCCTGACTTTC. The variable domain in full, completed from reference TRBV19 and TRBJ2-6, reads DGGITQSPKYLFRKEGQNVTLSCEQNLNHDAMYWYRQDPGQGLRLIYYSQIVNDFQKGDIAEGYSVSREKKESFPLTVTSAQKNPTAFYLCATDRGQFSGANVLTFGAGSRLTVL.

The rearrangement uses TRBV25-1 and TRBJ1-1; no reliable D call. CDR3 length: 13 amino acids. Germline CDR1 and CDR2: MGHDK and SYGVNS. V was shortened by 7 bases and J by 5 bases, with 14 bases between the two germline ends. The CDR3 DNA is TGTGCCAGCAAGTCGAGGGTTGGGACTGAAGCTTTCTTT. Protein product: CASKSRVGTEAFF.

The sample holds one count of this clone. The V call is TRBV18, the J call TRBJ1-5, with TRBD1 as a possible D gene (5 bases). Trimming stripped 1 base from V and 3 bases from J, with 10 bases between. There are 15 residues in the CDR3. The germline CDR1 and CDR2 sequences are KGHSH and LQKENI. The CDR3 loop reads CASSPQKGSNQPQHF. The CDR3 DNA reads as TGTGCCAGCTCACCACAGAAGGGGTCCAATCAGCCCCAGCATTTT.

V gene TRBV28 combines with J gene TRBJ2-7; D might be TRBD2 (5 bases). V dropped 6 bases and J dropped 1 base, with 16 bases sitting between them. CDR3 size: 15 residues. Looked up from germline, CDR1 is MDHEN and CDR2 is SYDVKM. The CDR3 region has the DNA TGTGCCAGCAGCGGAGGTTCCGCCGAGTCCTACGAGCAGTACTTC. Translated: CASSGGSAESYEQYF.

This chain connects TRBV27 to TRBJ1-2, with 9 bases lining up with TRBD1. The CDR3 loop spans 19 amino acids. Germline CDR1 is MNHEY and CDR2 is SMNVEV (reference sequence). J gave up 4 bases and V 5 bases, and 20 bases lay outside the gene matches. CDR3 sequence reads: CASSPRGPRGTGHLYGYTF. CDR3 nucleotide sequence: TGTGCCAGCAGTCCAAGGGGGCCCCGGGGGACAGGGCACCTCTATGGCTACACCTTC.

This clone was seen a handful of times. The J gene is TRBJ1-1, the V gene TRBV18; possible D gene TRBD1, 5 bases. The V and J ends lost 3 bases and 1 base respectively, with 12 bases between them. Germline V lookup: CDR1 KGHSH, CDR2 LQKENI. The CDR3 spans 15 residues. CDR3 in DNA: TGTGCCAGCTCACCCTCGCCAGGGCAGAACACTGAAGCTTTCTTT. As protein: CASSPSPGQNTEAFF. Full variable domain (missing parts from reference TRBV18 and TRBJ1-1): NAGVMQNPRHLVRRRGQEARLRCSPMKGHSHVYWYRQLPEEGLKFMVYLQKENIIDESGMPKERFSAEFPKEGPSILRIQQVVRGDSAAYFCASSPSPGQNTEAFFGQGTRLTVV.

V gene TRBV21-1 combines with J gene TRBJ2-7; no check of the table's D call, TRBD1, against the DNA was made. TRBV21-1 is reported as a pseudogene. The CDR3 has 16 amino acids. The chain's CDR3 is CASSKVRTGLPYEQYF. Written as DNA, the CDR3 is TGTGCCAGCAGCAAAGTACGGACAGGTCTTCCCTACGAGCAGTACTTC.

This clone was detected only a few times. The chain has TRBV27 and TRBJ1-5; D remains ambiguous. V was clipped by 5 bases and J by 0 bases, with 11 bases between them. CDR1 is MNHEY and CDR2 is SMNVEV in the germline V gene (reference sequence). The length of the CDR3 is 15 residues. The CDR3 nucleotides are TGTGCCAGCAGTCTGACATCGTATAGCAATCAGCCCCAGCATTTT. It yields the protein CASSLTSYSNQPQHF.

This CDR3 reads CASSPSTWDSSSGANVLTF. CDR3 sequence (DNA): TGTGCCAGTAGCCCCTCCACCTGGGACTCTTCCTCTGGGGCCAACGTCCTGACTTTC. The genes are TRBV19 and TRBJ2-6; D might be TRBD2 (6 bases). The CDR3 length is 19 residues. Per the germline V gene, CDR1 is LNHDA and CDR2 is SQIVND (reference sequence). V was cut by 6 bases and J by 0 bases, with 21 bases left in between.

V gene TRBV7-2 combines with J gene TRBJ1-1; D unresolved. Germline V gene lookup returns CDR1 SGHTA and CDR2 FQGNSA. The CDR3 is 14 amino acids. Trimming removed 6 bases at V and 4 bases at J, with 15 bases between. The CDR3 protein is CASRPLGLTTEAFF. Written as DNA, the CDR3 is TGTGCCAGCAGACCACTCGGACTGACCACTGAAGCTTTCTTT.

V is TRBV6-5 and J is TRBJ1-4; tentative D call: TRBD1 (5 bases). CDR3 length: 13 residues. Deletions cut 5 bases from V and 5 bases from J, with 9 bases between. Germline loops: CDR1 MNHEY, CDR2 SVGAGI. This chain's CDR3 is CASSTGLNEKLFF. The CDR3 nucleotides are TGTGCCAGCAGTACGGGACTCAATGAAAAACTGTTTTTT.

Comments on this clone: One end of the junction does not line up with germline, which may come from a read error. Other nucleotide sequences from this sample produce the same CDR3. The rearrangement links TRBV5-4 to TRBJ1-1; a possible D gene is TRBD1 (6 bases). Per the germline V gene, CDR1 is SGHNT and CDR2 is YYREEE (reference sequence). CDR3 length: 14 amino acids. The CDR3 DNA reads TGTGCCAGCAGCTCGACAGGAACTACGACTGAGGCTTTCTTT. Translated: CASSSTGTTTEAFF.

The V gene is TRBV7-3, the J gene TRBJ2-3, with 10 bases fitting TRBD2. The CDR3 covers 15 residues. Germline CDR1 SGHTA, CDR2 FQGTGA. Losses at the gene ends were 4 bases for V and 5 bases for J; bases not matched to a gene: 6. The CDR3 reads CASSSTSGKQDTQYF. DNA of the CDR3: TGTGCCAGCAGCTCCACTAGCGGGAAACAAGATACGCAGTATTTT.

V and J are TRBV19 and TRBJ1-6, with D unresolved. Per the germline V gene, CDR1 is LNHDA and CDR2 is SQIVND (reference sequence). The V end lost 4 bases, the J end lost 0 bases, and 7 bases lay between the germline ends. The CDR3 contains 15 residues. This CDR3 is CASSTSASYNSPLHF. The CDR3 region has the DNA TGTGCCAGTAGTACGAGTGCCTCCTATAATTCACCCCTCCACTTT.

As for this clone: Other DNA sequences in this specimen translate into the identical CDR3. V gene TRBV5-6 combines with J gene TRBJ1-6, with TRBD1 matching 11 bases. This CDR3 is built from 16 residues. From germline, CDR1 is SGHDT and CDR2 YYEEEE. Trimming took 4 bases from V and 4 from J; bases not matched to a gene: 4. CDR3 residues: CASSKGTGGYNSPLHF. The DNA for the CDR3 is TGTGCCAGCAGCAAGGGGACAGGGGGATATAATTCACCCCTCCACTTT.